A selection of T cell receptor beta chains follows, all from one sample in a study of human thymus T cells. Only in-frame clones appear in the TCRdb table, and some are missing; sequencing was by immunoSEQ multiplex PCR. The sample contains about 130,000 clones, around 94% of which appear only once. Sequenced input: thymus tissue. These receptors came from a boy under two years old with a congenital heart defect but otherwise immunologically healthy. The CDR3 runs from the conserved cysteine through the conserved F or W. Fields, in order: J gene, V gene, clone size, D gene, CDR3 DNA, CDR3 protein. The D gene is left open where the match is weak. A clone size is listed for some rows: how often the clone was seen (once, few, many), or a class if it is expanded.

TRBJ2-1 | TRBV9 | . | . | TGTGCCAGCAGCGTAGGGGCTAGCTACAATGAGCAGTTCTTC | CASSVGASYNEQFF
TRBJ2-7 | TRBV30 | once | TRBD1 | TGTGCCTGGAGTGTACAGAGGGACAGGACATCCTACGAGCAGTACTTC | CAWSVQRDRTSYEQYF
TRBJ2-1 | TRBV28 | . | . | TGTGCCAGCAGTTTATGTACCAGGGATGGGTCCTACAATGAGCAGTTCTTC | CASSLCTRDGSYNEQFF
TRBJ1-2 | TRBV28 | . | . | TGTGCCAGCAGTCCCCCTGGGGGGGTTGGATATGGCTACACCTTC | CASSPPGGVGYGYTF
TRBJ1-2 | TRBV28 | . | TRBD1 | TGTGCCAGCAGCCATCCCGGGGGGGGACACAGGGGCGTGTTTTATGGCTACACCTTC | CASSHPGGGHRGVFYGYTF
TRBJ2-1 | TRBV6-5 | . | TRBD2 | TGTGCCAGCAGGAGCGGGGGGATTCCCTCCAATGAGCAGTTCTTC | CASRSGGIPSNEQFF
TRBJ1-2 | TRBV13 | . | . | TGTGCCAGCAGCGCCTCCGGGACCCATGGCTACACCTTC | CASSASGTHGYTF
TRBJ2-6 | TRBV4-3 | . | . | TGCGCCAGCAGCCAAGAAGGGGGAAACGACCGCTCTGGGGCCAACGTCCTGACTTTC | CASSQEGGNDRSGANVLTF
TRBJ1-5 | TRBV10-3 | . | . | TGTGCCATCAGTGACTCTGACAGCGGCAATCAGCCCCAGCATTTT | CAISDSDSGNQPQHF
TRBJ2-2 | TRBV10-3 | . | TRBD1 | TGTGCCATCAGTAACCGGGACAGGAACACCGGGGAGCTGTTTTTT | CAISNRDRNTGELFF
TRBJ2-1 | TRBV28 | . | . | TGTGCCAGCCAGGTCCTTTACAATGAGCAGTTCTTC | CASQVLYNEQFF
TRBJ2-7 | TRBV7-6 | . | . | TGTGCCAGCAGCTTTGGTCTCCGGGAACAATCCTACGAGCAGTACTTC | CASSFGLREQSYEQYF
TRBJ1-5 | TRBV10-1 | . | . | TGCGCCAGCAATCCGCGGCATCAGCCCCAGCATTTT | CASNPRHQPQHF
TRBJ2-7 | TRBV6-1 | . | TRBD1 | TGTGCCAGCAGTGAAGCAAGGAAGGACAGGGGGGGCGAGCAGTACTTC | CASSEARKDRGGEQYF
TRBJ2-1 | TRBV7-9 | . | . | TGTGCCAGCAGCGCGCACAATGAGCAGTTCTTC | CASSAHNEQFF
TRBJ1-2 | TRBV4-3 | . | . | TGCGCCAGCAGCCAAGAATCGGGAAACGGGGGGGACTGGAATAACTATGGCTACACCTTC | CASSQESGNGGDWNNYGYTF
TRBJ2-5 | TRBV14 | few | . | TGTGCCAGCAGCCAAGATAATACGTACCAAGAGACCCAGTACTTC | CASSQDNTYQETQYF
TRBJ2-7 | TRBV5-4 | . | . | TGTGCCAGCAGCTTGGGAGGGCGCTCCTACGAGCAGTACTTC | CASSLGGRSYEQYF
TRBJ2-1 | TRBV14 | . | . | TGTGCCAGCAGCCCCCGGACAGCCTCCTACAATGAGCAGTTCTTC | CASSPRTASYNEQFF
TRBJ1-1 | TRBV11-3 | . | . | TGTGCCAGCAGCTTGTCTAATGAAGCTTTCTTT | CASSLSNEAFF
TRBJ2-2 | TRBV19 | . | TRBD2 | TGTGCCAGTAGTATAGCAGCCGGGGGGGCGAACACCGGGGAGCTGTTTTTT | CASSIAAGGANTGELFF
TRBJ1-1 | TRBV7-9 | once | TRBD1 | TGTGCCAGCAGTACAACCCGACAGGGGGCGTATATAAGTGAAGCTTTCTTT | CASSTTRQGAYISEAFF
TRBJ2-2 | TRBV5-6 | . | . | TGTGCCAGCAGCTGGAGGCAGGCCAGACCTTACACCGGGGAGCTGTTTTTT | CASSWRQARPYTGELFF
TRBJ2-5 | TRBV4-2 | . | TRBD2 | TGTGCCAGCAGCCCCAGCCCCCCCAGCGGGGGGGGAGAGACCCAGTACTTC | CASSPSPPSGGGETQYF
TRBJ1-2 | TRBV6-6 | few | . | TGTGCCAGGGTTATCGGCGGCCCCCTGAGGGGCTACACCTTC | CARVIGGPLRGYTF
TRBJ2-7 | TRBV6-5 | . | TRBD2 | TGTGCCAGCAGTAAGCGGGGGACGGACTACGAGCAGTACTTC | CASSKRGTDYEQYF
TRBJ2-2 | TRBV28 | . | . | TGTGCCAGCAGTCCTACACCCGGGGAGCTGTTTTTT | CASSPTPGELFF
TRBJ1-5 | TRBV28 | few | . | TGTGCCAGCAGCGGGCATCAGCCCCAGCATTTT | CASSGHQPQHF
TRBJ1-1 | TRBV7-2 | . | TRBD1 | TGTGCCAGCAGCTTTACAGGGGGCGCGGGGAACACTGAAGCTTTCTTT | CASSFTGGAGNTEAFF
TRBJ1-2 | TRBV7-2 | . | TRBD1 | TGTGCCAGCAGCTTAGTAGGGACAGGGAAGAACGGCTACACCTTC | CASSLVGTGKNGYTF
TRBJ2-4 | TRBV12-2 | . | . | TGTGCAAGTCGCTTATCCCCTCGGGTGGGGGCCAAAAACATTCAGTACTTC | CASRLSPRVGAKNIQYF
TRBJ2-1 | TRBV10-2 | once | . | TGCGCCAGCAGCCCCCCCATTGACAATGAGCAGTTCTTC | CASSPPIDNEQFF
TRBJ2-7 | TRBV27 | . | . | TGTGCCAGCAGTTTAGGTCAGGAGGGTAACGAGCAGTACTTC | CASSLGQEGNEQYF
TRBJ1-2 | TRBV7-9 | . | . | TGTGCCAGCAGCTTAGATGGCTACACCTTC | CASSLDGYTF
TRBJ1-3 | TRBV5-1 | . | TRBD1 | TGCGCCAGCAGCTTCCAGGGGGCGGCTGGAAACACCATATATTTT | CASSFQGAAGNTIYF
TRBJ2-3 | TRBV5-4 | . | TRBD2 | TGTGCCAGCAGCTTGGGCGGTAGCGGGGAGGGAGATACGCAGTATTTT | CASSLGGSGEGDTQYF
TRBJ1-2 | TRBV6-1 | . | TRBD1 | TGTGCCAGCAGTGAAGCGCGAGTCAGAGACAGGGGGTTACTGTCGGATGGCTACACCTTC | CASSEARVRDRGLLSDGYTF
TRBJ2-1 | TRBV27 | . | TRBD2 | TGTGCCAGCAGCCTCCTGGGAGCGGGAACCTACAATGAGCAGTTCTTC | CASSLLGAGTYNEQFF
TRBJ1-1 | TRBV5-5 | . | . | TGTGCCAGCAGCTTGGTTCAGGGGCACACTGAAGCTTTCTTT | CASSLVQGHTEAFF
TRBJ1-1 | TRBV5-1 | . | . | TGCGCCAGCAGCTTGGACCCGGGGAGCACTGAAGCTTTCTTT | CASSLDPGSTEAFF
TRBJ2-2 | TRBV28 | once | . | TGTGCCAGCAGCTTTCGGGGGCGAGCTGGGGAGCTGTTTTTT | CASSFRGRAGELFF
TRBJ1-5 | TRBV12-5 | . | . | TGTGCTAGTGGTTTGTTTGCCAGCAATCAGCCCCAGCATTTT | CASGLFASNQPQHF
TRBJ2-3 | TRBV11-2 | . | . | TGTGCCAGCAGCTTACGGACTACTGGGGATACGCAGTATTTT | CASSLRTTGDTQYF